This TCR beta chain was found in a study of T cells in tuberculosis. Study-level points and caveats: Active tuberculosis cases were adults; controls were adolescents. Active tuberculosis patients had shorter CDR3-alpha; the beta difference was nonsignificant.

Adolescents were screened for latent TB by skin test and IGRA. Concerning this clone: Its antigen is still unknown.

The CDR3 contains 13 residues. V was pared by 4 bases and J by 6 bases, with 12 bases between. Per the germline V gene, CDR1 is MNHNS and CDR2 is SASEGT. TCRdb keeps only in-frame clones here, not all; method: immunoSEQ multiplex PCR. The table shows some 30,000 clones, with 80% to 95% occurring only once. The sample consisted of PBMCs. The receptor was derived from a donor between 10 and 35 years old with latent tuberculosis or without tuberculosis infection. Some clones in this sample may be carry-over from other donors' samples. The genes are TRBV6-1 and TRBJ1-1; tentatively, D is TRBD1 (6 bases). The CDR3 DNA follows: TGTGCCAGCAGTGTCGGGGGGGCCGCTGAAGCTTTCTTT. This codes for CASSVGGAAEAFF.